Shown below are 15 T cell receptor beta chains from a single sample sequenced in a study of blood T cell repertoires in COVID-19. Sequencing was performed with immunoSEQ multiplex PCR; in TCRdb, only in-frame clones are kept and a portion is missing. The top ten hold roughly 9.8% of the sample, which has under 30,000 clones, 80% to 90% seen once. The specimen sequenced was peripheral blood. These receptor sequences come from a human donor in a cohort sampled during active COVID-19.

The rearrangement uses TRBV29-1 and TRBJ1-2; weak D call: TRBD1 (5 bases). V gave up 3 bases and J gave up 8 bases, with 16 bases separating them. The CDR3 runs to 13 residues. Germline V lookup: CDR1 SQVTM, CDR2 ANQGSEA. CDR3 sequence reads: CSVDRSGGDGYTF. DNA of the CDR3: TGCAGCGTTGACCGGTCCGGAGGGGACGGCTACACCTTC.

V and J are TRBV4-3 and TRBJ2-1; TRBD2 aligns across 8 bases. V shed 0 bases and J 0 bases; nucleotides not matched to a gene: 7. CDR3 length equals 18 residues. CDR1 is LGHNA, CDR2 YSLEER, per germline. The CDR3 spells CASSQDPGGTSSYNEQFF. Here the CDR3 DNA reads TGCGCCAGCAGCCAAGACCCGGGGGGGACGAGCTCCTACAATGAGCAGTTCTTC.

The rearrangement joins TRBV7-9 to TRBJ2-7; a possible D gene is TRBD1 (6 bases). This CDR3 spans 11 amino acids. V lost 5 bases, J lost 7 bases, and 9 bases lay in between. Germline CDR1 reads SEHNR; CDR2 reads FQNEAQ (reference sequence). The CDR3 sequence is CASSAGQEQYF. The CDR3 DNA follows: TGTGCCAGCAGCGCCGGACAGGAGCAGTACTTC. Using reference TRBV7-9 and TRBJ2-7 for the parts outside the CDR3, the full variable domain is DTGVSQNPRHKITKRGQNVTFRCDPISEHNRLYWYRQTLGQGPEFLTYFQNEAQLEKSRLLSDRFSAERPKGSFSTLEIQRTEQGDSAMYLCASSAGQEQYFGPGTRLTVT.

The chain joins TRBV13 to TRBJ2-7; 8 bases match TRBD1. Germline V gives CDR1 PRHDT, CDR2 FYEKMQ (reference sequence). V dropped 5 bases and J dropped 5; count of bases not matched to a gene: 2. The length of the CDR3 is 12 residues. DNA of the CDR3: TGTGCCAGCAGCGGACAGGGTCACGAGCAGTACTTC. It translates to CASSGQGHEQYF.

The chain uses TRBV27 and TRBJ2-3; D is perhaps TRBD2 (5 bases). Trimming cost V 8 bases and J 3 bases, with 9 bases left between them. Germline V lookup: CDR1 MNHEY, CDR2 SMNVEV (reference sequence). The CDR3 totals 12 residues. The CDR3 DNA follows: TGTGCCAGCCCGAGCGGAACAGATACGCAGTATTTT. It yields the protein CASPSGTDTQYF.

Notes on this clone: In the same sample, other DNA sequences code for this CDR3. The chain has TRBV3-1 (or the pseudogene TRBV3-2) and TRBJ2-1, with 13 bases lining up with TRBD2. J lost 0 bases, V lost 3 bases, and 14 bases had no gene match. This CDR3 contains 21 residues. The germline V gene encodes CDR1 LGHDT and CDR2 YNNKEL (reference sequence). The CDR3 spells CASSHTPPGLAGPSSYNEQFF. The CDR3 DNA reads TGTGCCAGCAGCCATACCCCTCCGGGACTAGCGGGGCCGAGCTCCTACAATGAGCAGTTCTTC.

This chain links TRBV3-1 (or the pseudogene TRBV3-2) with TRBJ1-5; TRBD1 agrees at 11 bases. Looked up from germline, CDR1 is LGHDT and CDR2 is YNNKEL (reference sequence). This CDR3 has 16 amino acids. The trim removed 1 base at V and 4 bases at J, leaving 3 bases unmatched. The CDR3 protein is CASSQADRGPNQPQHF. The CDR3 DNA sequence: TGTGCCAGCAGCCAAGCGGACAGGGGGCCGAATCAGCCCCAGCATTTT.

The V call is TRBV28, the J call TRBJ1-3; possible D gene TRBD1, 6 bases. The V end lost 4 bases, the J end lost 5 bases, and 15 bases lay between the germline ends. This CDR3 has 15 amino acids. Germline CDR1 and CDR2: MDHEN and SYDVKM. The CDR3 spells CASSSTRDTRNTIYF. CDR3 coding DNA: TGTGCCAGCAGTTCCACCCGGGACACGCGAAACACCATATATTTT.

The J gene is TRBJ1-1, the V gene TRBV27, with D unresolved. Trimming cost V 2 bases and J 4 bases, with 8 bases left between them. The CDR3 contains 13 residues. Germline-derived CDR1 and CDR2 are MNHEY and SMNVEV (reference sequence). DNA of the CDR3: TGTGCCAGCAGTTTAAGGAGTGCCACTGAAGCTTTCTTT. It encodes CASSLRSATEAFF.

A single count supports this clone. This rearrangement joins TRBV2 to TRBJ2-5; 10 nucleotides match TRBD2. V trimming: 2 bases; J trimming: 4 bases; junction bases outside the gene matches: 7. Germline CDR1 and CDR2: SNHLY and FYNNEI. The CDR3 is 16 amino acids. CDR3 coding DNA: TGTGCCAGCAGTGAATTTGGGCTAGCGGGGGTAGAGACCCAGTACTTC. It translates to CASSEFGLAGVETQYF. The entire variable domain, with the rest obtained from reference TRBV2 and TRBJ2-5, is as follows: EPEVTQTPSHQVTQMGQEVILRCVPISNHLYFYWYRQILGQKVEFLVSFYNNEISEKSEIFDDQFSVERPDGSNFTLKIRSTKLEDSAMYFCASSEFGLAGVETQYFGPGTRLLVL.

The V gene is TRBV10-3, the J gene TRBJ1-5, with TRBD1 identical over 7 bases. The CDR3 spans 14 residues. With V trimmed by 3 bases and J by 2 bases, 1 base remained unmatched. From germline, CDR1 is ENHRY and CDR2 SYGVKD. This CDR3 is CAISDGTGNQPQHF. As DNA, the CDR3 is TGTGCCATCAGTGATGGGACAGGCAATCAGCCCCAGCATTTT.

This clone came up once. V is TRBV9 and J is TRBJ2-5; TRBD2 aligns across 9 bases. Looked up from germline, CDR1 is SGDLS and CDR2 is YYNGEE. The CDR3 extends over 17 amino acids. The V segment lost 3 bases and the J segment 4 bases; nucleotides outside the gene matches: 13. Here the CDR3 reads CASSDPALAGGTETQYF. As DNA, the CDR3 is TGTGCCAGCAGCGACCCAGCTCTCGCGGGGGGGACAGAGACCCAGTACTTC.

The chain carries TRBV4-1 and TRBJ1-1; maybe TRBD1 (5 bases). There are 17 residues in the CDR3. Germline CDR1 MGHRA, CDR2 YSYEKL. Trimming stripped 0 bases from V and 2 bases from J, with 16 bases between. The CDR3 sequence: CASSQDPGRGRNTEAFF. CDR3 DNA: TGCGCCAGCAGCCAAGATCCGGGACGGGGGAGAAACACTGAAGCTTTCTTT.

V and J are TRBV19 and TRBJ1-2; no reliable D call. The CDR3 totals 14 residues. The V end lost 3 bases, the J end lost 4 bases, and 12 bases lay between the germline ends. Germline lookup yields CDR1 LNHDA and CDR2 SQIVND (reference sequence). The CDR3 DNA sequence: TGTGCCAGTAGTATCGGAGGCAGCTTCTATGGCTACACCTTC. This gives the protein CASSIGGSFYGYTF. The whole variable domain, filled in from reference TRBV19 and TRBJ1-2, reads DGGITQSPKYLFRKEGQNVTLSCEQNLNHDAMYWYRQDPGQGLRLIYYSQIVNDFQKGDIAEGYSVSREKKESFPLTVTSAQKNPTAFYLCASSIGGSFYGYTFGSGTRLTVV.

This clone came up once. This chain links TRBV7-9 with TRBJ2-7; D may be TRBD2 (5 bases). The V end lost 7 bases, the J end lost 0 bases, and 19 bases lay between the germline ends. Germline assignment: CDR1 SEHNR and CDR2 FQNEAQ (reference sequence). The CDR3 covers 16 residues. CDR3 nucleotides: TGTGCCAGCACCCCCCGGAGGCAGAACACCTCCTACGAGCAGTACTTC. Translation: CASTPRRQNTSYEQYF.